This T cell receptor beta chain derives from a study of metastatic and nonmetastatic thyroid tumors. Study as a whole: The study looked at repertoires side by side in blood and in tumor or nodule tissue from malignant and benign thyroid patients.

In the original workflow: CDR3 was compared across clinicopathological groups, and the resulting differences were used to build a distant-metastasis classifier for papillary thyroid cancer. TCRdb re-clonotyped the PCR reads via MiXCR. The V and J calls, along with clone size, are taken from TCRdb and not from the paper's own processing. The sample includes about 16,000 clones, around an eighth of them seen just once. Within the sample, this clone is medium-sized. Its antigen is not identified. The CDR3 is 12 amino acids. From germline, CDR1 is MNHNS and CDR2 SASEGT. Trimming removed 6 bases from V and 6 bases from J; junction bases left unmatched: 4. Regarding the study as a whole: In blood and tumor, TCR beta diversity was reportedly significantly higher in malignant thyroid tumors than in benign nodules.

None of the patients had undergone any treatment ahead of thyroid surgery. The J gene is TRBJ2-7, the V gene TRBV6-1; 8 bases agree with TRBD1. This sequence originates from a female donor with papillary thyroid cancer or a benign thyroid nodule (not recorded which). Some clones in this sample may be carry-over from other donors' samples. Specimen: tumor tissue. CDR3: CASRETGGEQYF. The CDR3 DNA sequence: TGTGCCAGCAGAGAAACAGGGGGCGAGCAGTACTTC.